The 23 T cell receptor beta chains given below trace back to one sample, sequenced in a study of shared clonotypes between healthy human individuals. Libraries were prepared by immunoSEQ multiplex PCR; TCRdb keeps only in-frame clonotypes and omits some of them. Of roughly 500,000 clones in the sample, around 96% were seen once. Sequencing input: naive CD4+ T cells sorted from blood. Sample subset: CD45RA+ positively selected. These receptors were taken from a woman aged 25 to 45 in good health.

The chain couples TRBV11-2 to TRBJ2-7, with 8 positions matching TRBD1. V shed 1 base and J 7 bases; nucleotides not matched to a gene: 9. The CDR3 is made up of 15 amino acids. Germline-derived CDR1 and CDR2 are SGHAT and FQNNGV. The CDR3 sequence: CASSLGGSGGAEQYF. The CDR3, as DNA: TGTGCCAGCAGCTTAGGGGGGTCAGGGGGCGCGGAGCAGTACTTC.

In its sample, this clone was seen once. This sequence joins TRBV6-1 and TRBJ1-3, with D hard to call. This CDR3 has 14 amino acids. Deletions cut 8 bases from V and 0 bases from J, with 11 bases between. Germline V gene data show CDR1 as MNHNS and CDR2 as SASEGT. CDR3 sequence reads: CASLQMYSGNTIYF. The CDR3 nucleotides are TGTGCCAGCCTACAAATGTACTCTGGAAACACCATATATTTT.

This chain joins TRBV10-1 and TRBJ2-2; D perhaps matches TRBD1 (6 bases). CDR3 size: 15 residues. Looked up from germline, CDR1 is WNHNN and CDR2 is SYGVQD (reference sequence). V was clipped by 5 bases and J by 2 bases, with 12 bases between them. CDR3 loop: CASSPGHLNTGELFF. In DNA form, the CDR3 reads TGCGCCAGCAGTCCGGGACACCTAAACACCGGGGAGCTGTTTTTT.

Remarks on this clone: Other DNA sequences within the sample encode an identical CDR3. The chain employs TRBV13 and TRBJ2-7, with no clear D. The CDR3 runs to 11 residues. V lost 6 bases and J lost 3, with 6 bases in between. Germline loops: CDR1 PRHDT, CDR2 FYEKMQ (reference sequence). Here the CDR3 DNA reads TGTGCCAGCAGTTCCCGCTACGAGCAGTACTTC. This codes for CASSSRYEQYF.

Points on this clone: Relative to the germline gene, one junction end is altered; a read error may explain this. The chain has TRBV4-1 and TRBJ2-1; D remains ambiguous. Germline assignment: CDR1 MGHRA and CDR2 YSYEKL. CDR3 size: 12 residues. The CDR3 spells CASSQGGGPKIF. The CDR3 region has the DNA TGCGCCAGCAGCCAAGGGGGTGGACCGAAGATCTTC.

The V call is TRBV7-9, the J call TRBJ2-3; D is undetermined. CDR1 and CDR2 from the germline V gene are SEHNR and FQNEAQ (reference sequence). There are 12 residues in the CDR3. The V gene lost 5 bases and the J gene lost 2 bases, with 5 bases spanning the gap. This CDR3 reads CASSVLTDTQYF. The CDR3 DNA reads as TGTGCCAGCAGCGTTCTCACAGATACGCAGTATTTT. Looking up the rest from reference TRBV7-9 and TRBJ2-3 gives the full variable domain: DTGVSQNPRHKITKRGQNVTFRCDPISEHNRLYWYRQTLGQGPEFLTYFQNEAQLEKSRLLSDRFSAERPKGSFSTLEIQRTEQGDSAMYLCASSVLTDTQYFGPGTRLTVL.

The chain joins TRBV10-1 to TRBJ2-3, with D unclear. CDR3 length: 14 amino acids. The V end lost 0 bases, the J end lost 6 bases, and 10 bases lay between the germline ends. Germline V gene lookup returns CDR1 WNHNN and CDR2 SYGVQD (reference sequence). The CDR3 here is CASSESIVLDTQYF. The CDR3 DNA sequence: TGCGCCAGCAGTGAGTCGATCGTATTGGATACGCAGTATTTT.

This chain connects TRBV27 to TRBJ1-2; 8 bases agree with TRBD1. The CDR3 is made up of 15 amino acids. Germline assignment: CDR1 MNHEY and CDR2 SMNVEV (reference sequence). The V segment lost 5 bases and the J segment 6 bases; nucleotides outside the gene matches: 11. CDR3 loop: CASSPWDRTPDGYTF. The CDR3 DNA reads TGTGCCAGCAGTCCATGGGACAGGACCCCAGATGGCTACACCTTC.

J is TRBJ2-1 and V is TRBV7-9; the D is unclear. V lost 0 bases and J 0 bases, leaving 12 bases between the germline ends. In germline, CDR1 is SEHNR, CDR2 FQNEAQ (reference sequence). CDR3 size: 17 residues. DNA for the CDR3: TGTGCCAGCAGCTTAGCGTTCGCGTATAGCTCCTACAATGAGCAGTTCTTC. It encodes CASSLAFAYSSYNEQFF. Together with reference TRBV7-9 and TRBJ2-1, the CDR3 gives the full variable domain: DTGVSQNPRHKITKRGQNVTFRCDPISEHNRLYWYRQTLGQGPEFLTYFQNEAQLEKSRLLSDRFSAERPKGSFSTLEIQRTEQGDSAMYLCASSLAFAYSSYNEQFFGPGTRLTVL.

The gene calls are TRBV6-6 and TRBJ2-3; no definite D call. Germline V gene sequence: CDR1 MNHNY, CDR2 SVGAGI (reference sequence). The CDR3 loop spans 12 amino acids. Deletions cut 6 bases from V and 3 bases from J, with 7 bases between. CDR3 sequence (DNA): TGTGCCAGCAGGAGCCAGACAGATACGCAGTATTTT. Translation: CASRSQTDTQYF.

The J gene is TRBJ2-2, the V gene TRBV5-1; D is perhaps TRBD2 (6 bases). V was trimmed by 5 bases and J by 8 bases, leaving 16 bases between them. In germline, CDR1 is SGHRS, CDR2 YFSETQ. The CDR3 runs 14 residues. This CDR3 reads CASRDYSVGGELFF. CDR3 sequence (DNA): TGCGCCAGCAGGGACTACAGCGTCGGAGGGGAGCTGTTTTTT. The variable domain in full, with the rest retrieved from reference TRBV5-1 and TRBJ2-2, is KAGVTQTPRYLIKTRGQQVTLSCSPISGHRSVSWYQQTPGQGLQFLFEYFSETQRNKGNFPGRFSGRQFSNSRSEMNVSTLELGDSALYLCASRDYSVGGELFFGEGSRLTVL.

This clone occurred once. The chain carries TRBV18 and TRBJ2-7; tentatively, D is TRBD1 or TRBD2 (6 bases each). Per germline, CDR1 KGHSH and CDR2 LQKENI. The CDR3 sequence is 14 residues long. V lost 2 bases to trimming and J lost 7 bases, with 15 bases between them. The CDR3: CASSPSSGAEEQYF. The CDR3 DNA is TGTGCCAGCTCACCAAGTTCGGGGGCTGAAGAGCAGTACTTC.

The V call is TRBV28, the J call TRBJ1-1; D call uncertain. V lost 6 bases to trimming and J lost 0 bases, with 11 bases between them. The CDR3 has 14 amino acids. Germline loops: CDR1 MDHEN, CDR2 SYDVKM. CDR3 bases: TGTGCCAGCAGCACGACCCCTATGAACACTGAAGCTTTCTTT. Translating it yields CASSTTPMNTEAFF.

This CDR3 reads CASTDSSGAHEQYF. In nucleotides, the CDR3 is TGTGCCAGCACCGATTCGAGTGGGGCACACGAGCAGTACTTC. The genes are TRBV6-1 and TRBJ2-7; weak D call: TRBD1 (5 bases). The CDR3 length is 14 residues. Trimming took off 7 bases at V and 5 bases at J, with 18 bases between the two ends. The V gene's germline CDR1 is MNHNS and CDR2 SASEGT.

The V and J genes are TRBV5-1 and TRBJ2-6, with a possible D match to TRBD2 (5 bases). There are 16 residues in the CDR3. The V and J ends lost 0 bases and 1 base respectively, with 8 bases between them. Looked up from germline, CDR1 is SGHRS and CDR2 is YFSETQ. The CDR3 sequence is CASSLGGPSGANVLTF. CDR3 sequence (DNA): TGCGCCAGCAGCTTGGGAGGGCCGTCTGGGGCCAACGTCCTGACTTTC.

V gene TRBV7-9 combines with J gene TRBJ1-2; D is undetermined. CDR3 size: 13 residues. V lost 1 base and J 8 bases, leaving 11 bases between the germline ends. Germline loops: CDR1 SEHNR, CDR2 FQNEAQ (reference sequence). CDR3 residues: CASSLEGPVGYTF. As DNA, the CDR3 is TGTGCCAGCAGCTTAGAAGGTCCCGTGGGCTACACCTTC. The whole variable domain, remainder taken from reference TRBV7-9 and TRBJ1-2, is DTGVSQNPRHKITKRGQNVTFRCDPISEHNRLYWYRQTLGQGPEFLTYFQNEAQLEKSRLLSDRFSAERPKGSFSTLEIQRTEQGDSAMYLCASSLEGPVGYTFGSGTRLTVV.

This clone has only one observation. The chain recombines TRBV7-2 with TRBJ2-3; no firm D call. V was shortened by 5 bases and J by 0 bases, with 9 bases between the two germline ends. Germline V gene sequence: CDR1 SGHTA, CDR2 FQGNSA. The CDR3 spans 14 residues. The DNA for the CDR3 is TGTGCCAGCAGCGCACTTACCAGCACAGATACGCAGTATTTT. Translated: CASSALTSTDTQYF.

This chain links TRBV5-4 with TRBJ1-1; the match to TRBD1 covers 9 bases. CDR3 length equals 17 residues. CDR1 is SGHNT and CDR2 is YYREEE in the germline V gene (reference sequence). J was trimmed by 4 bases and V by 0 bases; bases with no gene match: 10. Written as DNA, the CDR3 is TGTGCCAGCAGCTTGGATTTGGGACAGGGCCTGGGCACTGAAGCTTTCTTT. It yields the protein CASSLDLGQGLGTEAFF.

In DNA, the CDR3 is TGTGCCAGCAGGGCGGGAGGGGACAACTACGAGCAGTACTTC. Amino acids: CASRAGGDNYEQYF. The chain is built from TRBV5-4 and TRBJ2-7; TRBD2 matches at 9 bases. V shed 5 bases and J 3 bases; nucleotides not matched to a gene: 6. The CDR3 is made up of 14 amino acids. Germline CDR1 reads SGHNT; CDR2 reads YYREEE (reference sequence).

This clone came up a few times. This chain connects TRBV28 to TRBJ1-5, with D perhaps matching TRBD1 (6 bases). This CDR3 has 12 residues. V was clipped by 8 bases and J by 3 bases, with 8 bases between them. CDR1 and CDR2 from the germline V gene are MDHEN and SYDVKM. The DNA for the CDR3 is TGTGCCAGCCGGACAGTCAATCAGCCCCAGCATTTT. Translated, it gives CASRTVNQPQHF.

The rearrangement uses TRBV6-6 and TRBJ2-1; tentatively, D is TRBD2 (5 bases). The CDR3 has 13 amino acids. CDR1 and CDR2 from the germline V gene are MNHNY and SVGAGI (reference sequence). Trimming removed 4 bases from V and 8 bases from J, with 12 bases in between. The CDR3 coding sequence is TGTGCCAGCAGTTCCCTAACCGGGGATGAGCAGTTCTTC. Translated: CASSSLTGDEQFF.

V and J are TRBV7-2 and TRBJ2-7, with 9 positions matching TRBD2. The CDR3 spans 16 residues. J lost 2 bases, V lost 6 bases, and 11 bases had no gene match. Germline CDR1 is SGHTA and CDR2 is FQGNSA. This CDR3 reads CASSSSTSGAAYEQYF. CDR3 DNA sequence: TGTGCCAGCAGTTCCTCGACTAGCGGTGCTGCCTACGAGCAGTACTTC.

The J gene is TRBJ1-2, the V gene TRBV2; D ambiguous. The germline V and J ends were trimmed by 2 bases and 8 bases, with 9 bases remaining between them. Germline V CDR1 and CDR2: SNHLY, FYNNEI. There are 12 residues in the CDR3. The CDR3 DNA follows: TGTGCCAGCAGTGAAAGGGCGAGGGGCTACACCTTC. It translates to CASSERARGYTF. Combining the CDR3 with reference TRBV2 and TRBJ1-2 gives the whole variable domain EPEVTQTPSHQVTQMGQEVILRCVPISNHLYFYWYRQILGQKVEFLVSFYNNEISEKSEIFDDQFSVERPDGSNFTLKIRSTKLEDSAMYFCASSERARGYTFGSGTRLTVV.